The entry below describes one TCR beta chain. Trimming cost V 4 bases and J 0 bases; bases outside gene matches: 4. The CDR3 contains 16 residues. From germline, CDR1 is SGDLS and CDR2 YYNGEE. These data are taken from a study of blood T cell repertoires in COVID-19. Whole-study context: Specimens from acute and convalescent COVID-19 originated in the United States, Italy and Spain.

Data came from immunoSEQ multiplex PCR; TCRdb stores just in-frame clones and leaves some out. The sample comprises roughly 82,000 clones, 90% of which are singletons, and under 1.1% rests with the top ten. This chain uses TRBV9 with TRBJ2-1; 10 positions agree with TRBD2. The material sequenced was peripheral blood. The TCR was taken from a woman aged 50 to 60 in a cohort sampled during active COVID-19. For the CDR3, the DNA is TGTGCCAGCAGCAGTTCTAGCGGGAGCTCCTACAATGAGCAGTTCTTC. It specifies CASSSSSGSSYNEQFF.